Reported below is one TCR beta chain. The sample is drawn from a study of T cell changes during pregnancy in multiple sclerosis. Trimming at V came to 4 bases and at J to 5 bases, leaving 11 bases not matched to a gene. This CDR3 spans 16 amino acids. CDR1 is MNHEY, CDR2 SVGAGI, per germline. Sequenced by immunoSEQ multiplex PCR; TCRdb stores in-frame clones only, minus some. Seen here are about 75,000 clones, 94% observed once, and the top ten hold 0.12% to 0.15%. Source: CD4+ T cells from peripheral blood mononuclear cells, taken after pregnancy. This clonotype was sampled from a female donor with multiple sclerosis, enrolled in a pregnancy study. The rearrangement joins TRBV6-5 to TRBJ2-7, with TRBD2 identical over 10 bases. This chain's CDR3 is CASSWASGSPAHEQYF. The DNA of the CDR3 is TGTGCCAGCAGTTGGGCTAGCGGGAGTCCTGCCCACGAGCAGTACTTC.